This T cell receptor beta chain was captured by sequencing in a study of blood T cell repertoires in COVID-19 (dated by TCRdb to between 2020 and 2021). Background for the entire study: Samples covering the acute and convalescent phases of COVID-19 were provided by collaborators in the United States, Italy and Spain. The prospective study material was composed of cDNA or gDNA derived from T cells, B-cell-depleted T cells, or PBMCs. Subjects who had been exposed to COVID-19, were actively infected with it, or had recovered from it provided the deeply sampled blood TCRbeta repertoires that made up the dataset. The repertoires were made available in a free public database intended to serve as a resource for research on the immune response to SARS-CoV-2. The samples were drawn from two sources: the first 160 participants of the ongoing ImmuneRACE study, and fewer than 1,500 subjects contributed by 6 global collaborators. The sample metadata nearly always contained a de-identified subject ID, COVID-19 status, age in years and sex. Where available, HLA class I and class II types were taken from metadata supplied by the sample provider and were not determined by assay-based typing. Here is what the overall study found, with its caveats: The quantity of clinical and demographic metadata differed by source and by participant and was supplied without curation.

The immunoSEQ Assay, a bias-controlled multiplex PCR, was used to amplify TCRbeta CDR3 regions from genomic DNA. As for the authors' bioinformatics: The number of nucleated cells in each sample was estimated from the amplification of reference gene primers within the assay. To quantify the absolute abundance of each unique TCRbeta CDR3 rearrangement, sequence reads were collapsed and filtered. For each sample, productive Simpson clonality was calculated as the square root of Simpson's diversity index across productive rearrangements. The immuneACCESS repertoire file appears here via TCRdb, limited to in-frame rearrangements. These files lack a portion of the clones; in checked studies, under half of the deficit traces to unresolved V genes, and the cause of the others is not known. V and J calls and clone size are given by that table; D and trimming were obtained from the DNA. Across this sample there are about 34,000 clones, with around 91% seen only once. The ten top clones hold roughly a fifth of the sample.

The collaborating institutions used their own protocols to collect whole blood in K2EDTA tubes. Collaborator samples were shipped for TCRbeta analysis as frozen whole blood, isolated PBMCs, or DNA extracted from either sample type. About this clone: Its recognized antigen is unknown. No much larger clone exists at a distance of one base, and base qualities are not known.

The origin of this receptor is a man older than 75 with acute or convalescent COVID-19. Source material: peripheral blood.

The CDR3 region reads CASSQSGGTKQYF. The sequence in DNA is TGTGCCAGCAGCCAATCGGGGGGAACTAAGCAGTACTTC. Rearrangement joined TRBV4-2 to TRBJ2-7; TRBD2 fits 7 bases in the junction. The CDR3, from cysteine to phenylalanine, totals 13 residues. The read is trimmed to its CDR3 DNA, 39 bases read in frame from base 1. V and J are trimmed by 2 bases and 8 bases, and the gene matches miss 6 bases of the junction. In the germline V gene, CDR1 corresponds to LGHNA and CDR2 to YNFKEQ.